Listed below are T cell receptor beta chains from one sample, sequenced in a study of blood T cell repertoires in COVID-19. The method was immunoSEQ multiplex PCR; TCRdb's version includes in-frame clones alone and lacks a portion of them. In the table there are roughly 210,000 clones, around 86% of which are singletons. Sequences were obtained from PBMCs or T cells enriched from blood (not recorded which). The receptor source for this set is a man in his thirties or forties in a cohort exposed to, infected with or recovered from COVID-19 (not recorded which). CDR3s include the opening cysteine and the closing phenylalanine or tryptophan. D genes are given only for firm matches. Rows may omit the clone size; those that give it use once, few, many or a size class.

j_call | clone_size | d_call | v_call | cdr3_aa | cdr3_nt
TRBJ2-1 | - | TRBD2 | TRBV5-1 | CASSIQLAGDYNEQFF | TGCGCCAGCAGCATTCAACTAGCGGGAGATTACAATGAGCAGTTCTTC
TRBJ2-7 | few | TRBD1 | TRBV5-1 | CASSYQQGAYEQYF | TGCGCCAGCAGCTACCAGCAGGGGGCCTACGAGCAGTACTTC
TRBJ1-5 | - | - | TRBV6-5 | CASQAGNQPQHF | TGTGCCAGCCAGGCAGGGAATCAGCCCCAGCATTTT
TRBJ1-5 | - | - | TRBV5-1 | CASSQTGTPNQPQHF | TGCGCCAGCAGCCAAACAGGTACACCGAATCAGCCCCAGCATTTT
TRBJ2-2 | - | - | TRBV28 | CAAQGPTSMTGELFF | TGTGCCGCCCAAGGGCCCACTAGCATGACCGGGGAGCTGTTTTTT
TRBJ1-2 | - | TRBD1 | TRBV9 | CASSVTGGQNYGYTF | TGTGCCAGCAGCGTAACTGGGGGACAGAACTATGGCTACACCTTC
TRBJ2-7 | - | - | TRBV6-6 | CASTQDWNAIEQYF | TGTGCCAGCACCCAAGACTGGAACGCCATCGAGCAGTACTTC
TRBJ2-5 | - | TRBD1 | TRBV5-1 | CASSAGGAAETQYF | TGCGCCAGCAGTGCAGGGGGCGCAGCGGAGACCCAGTACTTC
TRBJ1-1 | - | TRBD1 | TRBV5-1 | CASSTGGAGEAFF | TGCGCCAGCTCGACAGGGGGCGCCGGTGAAGCTTTCTTT
TRBJ2-1 | - | TRBD2 | TRBV6-4 | CASSDSITSGRNEQFF | TGTGCCAGCAGTGACTCGATTACTAGCGGGAGAAATGAGCAGTTCTTC
TRBJ2-2 | - | - | TRBV11-3 | CASSQHATGELFF | TGTGCCAGCAGCCAACACGCTACCGGGGAGCTGTTTTTT
TRBJ1-5 | - | TRBD1 | TRBV5-6 | CASSVNRGQQPQHF | TGTGCCAGCAGCGTAAACAGGGGGCAGCAGCCCCAGCATTTT
TRBJ2-7 | once | - | TRBV4-1 | CASSQDRGSYEQYF | TGCGCCAGCAGCCAAGACAGGGGCTCCTACGAGCAGTACTTC
TRBJ1-6 | - | - | TRBV25-1 | CASTTGAPNSPLHF | TGTGCCAGCACTACGGGAGCACCCAATTCACCCCTCCACTTT
TRBJ2-7 | - | - | TRBV15 | CATSRGWRGQLYEQYF | TGTGCCACCAGCAGAGGATGGAGGGGGCAGCTCTACGAGCAGTACTTC
TRBJ2-7 | - | - | TRBV4-1 | CASSQDGRGGHTKTYEQYF | TGCGCCAGCAGCCAAGATGGGAGGGGGGGCCACACAAAGACCTACGAGCAGTACTTC
TRBJ2-1 | once | TRBD2 | TRBV25-1 | CASSDLVTGRAYNEQFF | TGTGCCAGCAGTGATTTGGTTACCGGGAGGGCCTACAATGAGCAGTTCTTC
TRBJ2-1 | - | TRBD2 | TRBV5-1 | CASRRAGTSGRRTYNEQFF | TGCGCCAGCAGGCGTGCCGGGACTAGCGGGAGGAGGACCTACAATGAGCAGTTCTTC
TRBJ2-3 | - | - | TRBV19 | CASRSGVADTQYF | TGTGCCAGTAGGTCAGGGGTGGCAGATACGCAGTATTTT
TRBJ2-1 | - | TRBD2 | TRBV18 | CASSPMGRTSGYNEQFF | TGTGCCAGCTCACCAATGGGGAGGACTAGCGGTTACAATGAGCAGTTCTTC
TRBJ2-7 | - | - | TRBV7-9 | CASKRDKLYEQYF | TGTGCCAGCAAAAGGGACAAACTCTACGAGCAGTACTTC
TRBJ2-7 | few | - | TRBV19 | CASSRDNEQYF | TGTGCCAGTAGCCGGGACAACGAGCAGTACTTC
TRBJ2-1 | - | TRBD1 | TRBV7-8 | CASSPSRDRENEQFF | TGTGCCAGCAGCCCGTCCCGGGACAGGGAAAATGAGCAGTTCTTC
TRBJ2-7 | - | TRBD1 | TRBV9 | CASSVGVTGFEQYF | TGTGCCAGCAGCGTAGGGGTGACAGGGTTCGAGCAGTACTTC
TRBJ1-2 | - | - | TRBV15 | CATSRDRGGSPYGYTF | TGTGCCACCAGCAGAGATCGGGGGGGCAGTCCCTATGGCTACACCTTC
TRBJ1-5 | once | - | TRBV27 | CASSSRVRGYNQPQHF | TGTGCCAGCAGCTCACGGGTTAGGGGTTACAATCAGCCCCAGCATTTT